This entry lists 5 T cell receptor beta chains sequenced from one sample in a study of cytomegalovirus exposure and HLA in healthy donors. PCR used 60 Vbeta primers and 13 Jbeta primers. TCRdb keeps only in-frame clones here, not all; method: immunoSEQ multiplex PCR. This sample has more than 150,000 clones; around 80% occur once, and the top ten carry 1.3% to 1.5%. The source material was PBMCs. The receptors derive from a girl under 18 in good health and CMV-seropositive.

V usage is TRBV19 and J usage is TRBJ1-3; tentative D call: TRBD1 (5 bases). This CDR3 is built from 15 residues. The V end was cut by 7 bases, the J end by 0 bases, with 13 bases between. In germline, CDR1 is LNHDA, CDR2 SQIVND (reference sequence). CDR3 residues: CASMSGANSGNTIYF. The CDR3 DNA follows: TGTGCCAGTATGTCTGGGGCTAACTCTGGAAACACCATATATTTT.

The chain employs TRBV10-2 and TRBJ2-2; possibly TRBD1 for D (5 bases). Germline V gene sequence: CDR1 WSHSY, CDR2 SAAADI. The CDR3 has 16 residues. Trimming cost V 3 bases and J 1 base, with 12 bases left between them. The CDR3 sequence is CASSEGDRLNTGELFF. CDR3 coding DNA: TGCGCCAGCAGTGAAGGTGACAGATTGAACACCGGGGAGCTGTTTTTT.

This rearrangement joins TRBV15 to TRBJ2-3, with 10 bases matching TRBD2. CDR1 and CDR2 (germline): LNHNV, YYDKDF (reference sequence). The CDR3 sequence is 16 residues long. V lost 3 bases and J lost 2; bases outside the gene matches: 5. In DNA, the CDR3 is TGTGCCACCAGCAGCCAACTAGCGGGGCCCACAGATACGCAGTATTTT. Translating gives CATSSQLAGPTDTQYF.

This clone has only a few counts. The chain has TRBV7-2 and TRBJ2-1; 7 positions agree with TRBD2. Germline V gene data show CDR1 as SGHTA and CDR2 as FQGNSA. After removal of 3 bases from V and 3 bases from J, the junction contained 5 bases not matched to a gene. The CDR3 has 15 residues. The CDR3 sequence is CASSLSSGFYNEQFF. DNA for the CDR3: TGTGCCAGCAGCTTGAGTAGCGGGTTCTACAATGAGCAGTTCTTC.

The rearrangement joins TRBV27 to TRBJ2-7; D might be TRBD1 (6 bases). V gave up 6 bases and J gave up 2 bases, with 14 bases separating them. The CDR3 extends over 14 amino acids. The germline V gene has CDR1 MNHEY and CDR2 SMNVEV (reference sequence). The CDR3 loop is CASSHGTTTYEQYF. The CDR3 region has the DNA TGTGCCAGCAGCCACGGGACAACGACCTACGAGCAGTACTTC.